The rows below give T cell receptor beta chains drawn from one sample of a study of patients and donors after allogeneic stem cell transplantation. TCRdb re-derived calls from the RT-PCR reads in MiXCR, one entry per CDR3 protein. This table has 400,000 to 450,000 distinct CDR3 sequences, roughly 17% appearing once. The source material was blood, either unsorted or a sorted T cell fraction (not recorded which). The receptors shown here come from a human donor who was either an allogeneic HSCT recipient or a stem cell or donor lymphocyte infusion donor (not recorded which). It is not recorded whose cells these are; they may come from a transplant donor. Each CDR3 is given with its conserved first and last residue. Each record gives: J gene, clone size, D gene, V gene, CDR3 DNA, CDR3 protein. The D gene is left open where the match is weak. Only part of the rows carry a size: once, few, many, or a class if the clone is expanded.

j_gene: TRBJ2-3
abundance: NA
d_gene: NA
v_gene: TRBV3-1
CDR3nt: TGTGCCAGCAGCCAACTAGGGACTGCTGAGAGCACAGATACGCAGTATTTT
CDR3aa: CASSQLGTAESTDTQYF

j_gene: TRBJ1-1
abundance: NA
d_gene: NA
v_gene: TRBV3-1
CDR3nt: TGTGCCAGCAGCCGGGAACTTATGAACACTGAAGCTTTCTTT
CDR3aa: CASSRELMNTEAFF

j_gene: TRBJ1-2
abundance: once
d_gene: NA
v_gene: TRBV18
CDR3nt: TGTGCCAGCTCACCAAAAGGGGGGGATGGCTACACCTTC
CDR3aa: CASSPKGGDGYTF

j_gene: TRBJ2-1
abundance: NA
d_gene: TRBD2
v_gene: TRBV2
CDR3nt: TGTGCCGTTGTAGCGGGGGGCTTGCCCGGTGAGCAGTTCTTC
CDR3aa: CAVVAGGLPGEQFF

j_gene: TRBJ1-5
abundance: NA
d_gene: NA
v_gene: TRBV6-1
CDR3nt: TGTGCCCTGCGGGATCAGCCCCAGCATTTT
CDR3aa: CALRDQPQHF

j_gene: TRBJ2-3
abundance: NA
d_gene: TRBD2
v_gene: TRBV5-1
CDR3nt: TGCGCCAGCAGCATCGTAGCGGGAGTGGAACCTTATTACACAGATACGCAGTATTTT
CDR3aa: CASSIVAGVEPYYTDTQYF

j_gene: TRBJ1-2
abundance: few
d_gene: NA
v_gene: TRBV9
CDR3nt: TGTGCCAGCAGCGTAGAAGTGACACCGGTGGGCGGCTACACCTTC
CDR3aa: CASSVEVTPVGGYTF

j_gene: TRBJ2-5
abundance: NA
d_gene: TRBD1
v_gene: TRBV24-1
CDR3nt: TGTGCCACCAGTCAAGGGGGCGGAGAGACCCAGTACTTC
CDR3aa: CATSQGGGETQYF

j_gene: TRBJ2-2
abundance: few
d_gene: NA
v_gene: TRBV29-1
CDR3nt: TGCAGCTTCAGGGTGGGGACAAACACCGGGGAGCTGTTTTTT
CDR3aa: CSFRVGTNTGELFF

j_gene: TRBJ2-2
abundance: few
d_gene: NA
v_gene: TRBV24-1
CDR3nt: TGTGCCACCAGTGACCCTGGATCTGCGAACACCGGGGAGCTGTTTTTT
CDR3aa: CATSDPGSANTGELFF

j_gene: TRBJ2-7
abundance: NA
d_gene: NA
v_gene: TRBV6-5
CDR3nt: TGTGCCAGCAGTTACTCGAATTTCTACGAGCAGTACTTC
CDR3aa: CASSYSNFYEQYF

j_gene: TRBJ2-7
abundance: NA
d_gene: TRBD1
v_gene: TRBV6-5
CDR3nt: TGTGCCAGCAGTTATACCGATGGGTCAGGGGGCTCCTACGAGCAGTACTTC
CDR3aa: CASSYTDGSGGSYEQYF

j_gene: TRBJ2-5
abundance: few
d_gene: NA
v_gene: TRBV6-5
CDR3nt: TGTGCCAGCAGTTACTCGACCATACAAGAGACCCAGTACTTC
CDR3aa: CASSYSTIQETQYF

j_gene: TRBJ2-7
abundance: few
d_gene: NA
v_gene: TRBV20-1
CDR3nt: TGCAGTGTCAGCCCGGTCTACGAGCAGTACTTC
CDR3aa: CSVSPVYEQYF

j_gene: TRBJ2-3
abundance: few
d_gene: TRBD2
v_gene: TRBV9
CDR3nt: TGTGCCAGCAGCGCCCAACTAGCGGGAGGTCTTGATACGCAGTATTTT
CDR3aa: CASSAQLAGGLDTQYF

j_gene: TRBJ1-6
abundance: few
d_gene: NA
v_gene: TRBV7-3
CDR3nt: TGTGCCAGCAGCAAAGTGCGGGGAGATTCACCCCTCCACTTT
CDR3aa: CASSKVRGDSPLHF

j_gene: TRBJ1-5
abundance: NA
d_gene: NA
v_gene: TRBV20-1
CDR3nt: TGCAGTGCTAGTAACGGTCAGCCCCAGCATTTT
CDR3aa: CSASNGQPQHF

j_gene: TRBJ2-7
abundance: many
d_gene: NA
v_gene: TRBV29-1
CDR3nt: TGCAGCGTTATAGGACCATCCTACGAGCAGTACTTC
CDR3aa: CSVIGPSYEQYF

j_gene: TRBJ2-3
abundance: many
d_gene: TRBD2
v_gene: TRBV7-8
CDR3nt: TGTGCCAGCAGCTCCTGGGAGGGACTAGCGGGGGGCACAGATACGCAGTATTTT
CDR3aa: CASSSWEGLAGGTDTQYF

j_gene: TRBJ2-7
abundance: few
d_gene: NA
v_gene: TRBV13
CDR3nt: TGTGCCAGCAGCTCAGGGGGGCGGGTCAGGTACGAGCAGTACTTC
CDR3aa: CASSSGGRVRYEQYF

j_gene: TRBJ2-5
abundance: few
d_gene: NA
v_gene: TRBV30
CDR3nt: TGTGCCTGGACACCTGATGGTCAAGAGACCCAGTACTTC
CDR3aa: CAWTPDGQETQYF

j_gene: TRBJ2-1
abundance: few
d_gene: TRBD2
v_gene: TRBV20-1
CDR3nt: TGCAGTGCTAGAGATTCGACCCGCGGGACTAGCGGGAATGTAGGGCAGTTCTTC
CDR3aa: CSARDSTRGTSGNVGQFF

j_gene: TRBJ2-1
abundance: NA
d_gene: TRBD1
v_gene: TRBV29-1
CDR3nt: TGCAGCGTTGTGATGAGGGGGCTACAATGGTTCTTC
CDR3aa: CSVVMRGLQWFF

j_gene: TRBJ2-5
abundance: NA
d_gene: TRBD2
v_gene: TRBV7-2
CDR3nt: TGTGCCAGCAGCCGGACTAGGGGAGAGATCCAGTACTTC
CDR3aa: CASSRTRGEIQYF

j_gene: TRBJ2-3
abundance: many
d_gene: TRBD2
v_gene: TRBV27
CDR3nt: TGTGCCAGCAGTTTGTACGGGAGGATGGGGACAGATACGCAGTATTTT
CDR3aa: CASSLYGRMGTDTQYF

j_gene: TRBJ2-7
abundance: few
d_gene: NA
v_gene: TRBV11-3
CDR3nt: TGTGCCAGCAGCTTATTCTCGCGGGGCTCCTACGAGCAGTACTTC
CDR3aa: CASSLFSRGSYEQYF

j_gene: TRBJ2-1
abundance: few
d_gene: TRBD2
v_gene: TRBV9
CDR3nt: TGTGCCAGCAGCGTCGAGGCGGGGGGGCCGAATGAGCAGTTCTTC
CDR3aa: CASSVEAGGPNEQFF

j_gene: TRBJ1-1
abundance: few
d_gene: NA
v_gene: TRBV24-1
CDR3nt: TGTGCCACCAGTGATTGGAAGAACACTGAAGCTTTCTTT
CDR3aa: CATSDWKNTEAFF

j_gene: TRBJ2-1
abundance: few
d_gene: TRBD2
v_gene: TRBV5-7
CDR3nt: TGTGCCAGCAGCTCCGTCCGAGCGGGAGGGCCCAATGAGCAGTTCTTC
CDR3aa: CASSSVRAGGPNEQFF

j_gene: TRBJ2-1
abundance: many
d_gene: TRBD1
v_gene: TRBV6-2/TRBV6-3
CDR3nt: TGTGCCAGCAGAGGACAGGGCTCCTACAATGAGCAGTTCTTC
CDR3aa: CASRGQGSYNEQFF

j_gene: TRBJ2-3
abundance: many
d_gene: TRBD2
v_gene: TRBV4-1
CDR3nt: TGCGCCAGCAGCCAAAACGGACTAGCGGGAGGGCCGCCAGATACGCAGTATTTT
CDR3aa: CASSQNGLAGGPPDTQYF

j_gene: TRBJ2-5
abundance: many
d_gene: NA
v_gene: TRBV29-1
CDR3nt: TGCAGCGTATCGGTGGGGACCCAGTACTTC
CDR3aa: CSVSVGTQYF

j_gene: TRBJ2-1
abundance: many
d_gene: TRBD2
v_gene: TRBV9
CDR3nt: TGTGCCAGCAGCCCCGGACTAGCGGTGTCCTACAATGAGCAGTTCTTC
CDR3aa: CASSPGLAVSYNEQFF

j_gene: TRBJ2-5
abundance: NA
d_gene: TRBD1
v_gene: TRBV11-2
CDR3nt: TGTGCCAGCAGCTTGGGCCAGGGGGCGAGAAGTGAGACCCAGTACTTC
CDR3aa: CASSLGQGARSETQYF

j_gene: TRBJ2-7
abundance: NA
d_gene: TRBD1
v_gene: TRBV7-9
CDR3nt: TGTGCCAGCAGCTTTGAGTCGAGACAGGGGCTCTACGAGCAGTACTTC
CDR3aa: CASSFESRQGLYEQYF

j_gene: TRBJ2-5
abundance: few
d_gene: TRBD2
v_gene: TRBV5-1
CDR3nt: TGCGCCAGCAACCAGCGGGGTGTCCAAGAGACCCAGTACTTC
CDR3aa: CASNQRGVQETQYF

j_gene: TRBJ1-6
abundance: once
d_gene: NA
v_gene: TRBV14
CDR3nt: TGTGCCAGCAGCTCTCAGACCCCCGCCGGAAGGACACCCCTCCACTTT
CDR3aa: CASSSQTPAGRTPLHF

j_gene: TRBJ1-4
abundance: NA
d_gene: NA
v_gene: TRBV5-1
CDR3nt: TGCGCCAGCAGCTTGGATGCAGGGAAAAATGAAAAACTGTTTTTT
CDR3aa: CASSLDAGKNEKLFF

j_gene: TRBJ1-2
abundance: NA
d_gene: NA
v_gene: TRBV6-5
CDR3nt: TGTGCCAGCAGTTACTCGAGGTCGGGGCCAGGCTATGGCTACACCTTC
CDR3aa: CASSYSRSGPGYGYTF

j_gene: TRBJ2-7
abundance: many
d_gene: NA
v_gene: TRBV9
CDR3nt: TGTGCCAGCAGCGCCCCCGGGACGGATACCTACGAGCAGTACTTC
CDR3aa: CASSAPGTDTYEQYF

j_gene: TRBJ2-5
abundance: NA
d_gene: NA
v_gene: TRBV15
CDR3nt: TGTGCCACCAGCAGAGACCAAGAGACCCAGTACTTC
CDR3aa: CATSRDQETQYF

j_gene: TRBJ2-5
abundance: few
d_gene: NA
v_gene: TRBV11-2
CDR3nt: TGTGCCAGCAGCTTATTCCCTCGCAGGGTGGGTCTAAAGACCCAGTACTTC
CDR3aa: CASSLFPRRVGLKTQYF

j_gene: TRBJ2-1
abundance: NA
d_gene: TRBD2
v_gene: TRBV18
CDR3nt: TGTGCCAGCTCCCAGACTAGCGGGAGTATGCATGAGCAGTTCTTC
CDR3aa: CASSQTSGSMHEQFF

j_gene: TRBJ1-1
abundance: many
d_gene: NA
v_gene: TRBV29-1
CDR3nt: TGCAGCGGAGGGAACACTGAAGCTTTCTTT
CDR3aa: CSGGNTEAFF

j_gene: TRBJ2-1
abundance: many
d_gene: TRBD1
v_gene: TRBV20-1
CDR3nt: TGCAGTGCTAGAGATTTTCAGGGGGCAGGGAATGAGCAGTTCTTC
CDR3aa: CSARDFQGAGNEQFF

j_gene: TRBJ2-3
abundance: NA
d_gene: NA
v_gene: TRBV7-3
CDR3nt: TGTGCCAGCAGCGCCCAGGGAGTAGATACGCAGTATTTT
CDR3aa: CASSAQGVDTQYF

j_gene: TRBJ1-2
abundance: NA
d_gene: NA
v_gene: TRBV18
CDR3nt: TGTGCCAGTTCTACCGGGACTTTTGGTGGCTACACCTTC
CDR3aa: CASSTGTFGGYTF

j_gene: TRBJ2-5
abundance: many
d_gene: NA
v_gene: TRBV12-3/TRBV12-4
CDR3nt: TGTGCCAGCAGTTTGCGTGCGACCCAGTACTTC
CDR3aa: CASSLRATQYF

j_gene: TRBJ2-1
abundance: NA
d_gene: NA
v_gene: TRBV30
CDR3nt: TGTGCCGAGGACGGGAGCTCCTACAATGAGCAGTTCTTC
CDR3aa: CAEDGSSYNEQFF

j_gene: TRBJ1-1
abundance: few
d_gene: NA
v_gene: TRBV15
CDR3nt: TGTGCCACCAGCAGAGAAATACAGAGCACTGAAGCTTTCTTT
CDR3aa: CATSREIQSTEAFF

j_gene: TRBJ2-1
abundance: few
d_gene: TRBD2
v_gene: TRBV5-1
CDR3nt: TGCGCCAGCAGCTCGGGACTAGCGGGAGACCCCTACAATGAGCAGTTCTTC
CDR3aa: CASSSGLAGDPYNEQFF

j_gene: TRBJ2-7
abundance: NA
d_gene: TRBD2
v_gene: TRBV7-9
CDR3nt: TGTGCCAGCAGCTTAGCCCCTAGCGGGATGTACGAGCAGTACTTC
CDR3aa: CASSLAPSGMYEQYF

j_gene: TRBJ2-7
abundance: few
d_gene: TRBD1
v_gene: TRBV7-9
CDR3nt: TGTGCCAGCAGCTCGACAGGGGGCTATAGCCACGAGCAGTACTTC
CDR3aa: CASSSTGGYSHEQYF

j_gene: TRBJ2-1
abundance: few
d_gene: TRBD1
v_gene: TRBV6-5
CDR3nt: TGTGCCAGCAGTTATGGGACAGCTACGGAACCGGGAAATGAGCAGTTCTTC
CDR3aa: CASSYGTATEPGNEQFF

j_gene: TRBJ2-2
abundance: NA
d_gene: NA
v_gene: TRBV4-2
CDR3nt: TGTGCCAGCAGCGTGTTGGGAGCCGGGGAGCTGTTTTTT
CDR3aa: CASSVLGAGELFF

j_gene: TRBJ2-1
abundance: few
d_gene: NA
v_gene: TRBV20-1
CDR3nt: TGCAGTGCTAGAGATCTACAGGGTTCCTACAATGAGCAGTTCTTC
CDR3aa: CSARDLQGSYNEQFF

j_gene: TRBJ2-3
abundance: few
d_gene: NA
v_gene: TRBV2
CDR3nt: TGTGTAAGCGCAATTACAGATACGCAGTATTTT
CDR3aa: CVSAITDTQYF

j_gene: TRBJ2-5
abundance: NA
d_gene: NA
v_gene: TRBV27
CDR3nt: TGTGCCAGCAGTTTATACTCCGGGACCCGTGAGACCCAGTACTTC
CDR3aa: CASSLYSGTRETQYF